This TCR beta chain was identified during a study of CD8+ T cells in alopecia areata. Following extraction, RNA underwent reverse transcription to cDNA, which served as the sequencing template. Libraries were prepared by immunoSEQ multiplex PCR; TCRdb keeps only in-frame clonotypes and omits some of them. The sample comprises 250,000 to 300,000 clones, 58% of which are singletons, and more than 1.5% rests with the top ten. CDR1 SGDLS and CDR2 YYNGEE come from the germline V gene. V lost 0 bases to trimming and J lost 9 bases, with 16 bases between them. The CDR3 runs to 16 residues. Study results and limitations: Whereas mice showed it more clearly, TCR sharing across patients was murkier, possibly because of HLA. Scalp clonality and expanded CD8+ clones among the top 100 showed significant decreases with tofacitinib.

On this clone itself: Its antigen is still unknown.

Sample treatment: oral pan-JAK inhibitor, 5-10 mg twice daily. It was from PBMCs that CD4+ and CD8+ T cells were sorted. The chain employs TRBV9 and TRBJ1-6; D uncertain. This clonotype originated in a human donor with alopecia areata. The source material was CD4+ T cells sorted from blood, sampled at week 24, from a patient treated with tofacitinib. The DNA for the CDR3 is TGTGCCAGCAGCGTAGACCCCGACGCGACGAGTTCACCCCTCCACTTT. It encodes CASSVDPDATSSPLHF.